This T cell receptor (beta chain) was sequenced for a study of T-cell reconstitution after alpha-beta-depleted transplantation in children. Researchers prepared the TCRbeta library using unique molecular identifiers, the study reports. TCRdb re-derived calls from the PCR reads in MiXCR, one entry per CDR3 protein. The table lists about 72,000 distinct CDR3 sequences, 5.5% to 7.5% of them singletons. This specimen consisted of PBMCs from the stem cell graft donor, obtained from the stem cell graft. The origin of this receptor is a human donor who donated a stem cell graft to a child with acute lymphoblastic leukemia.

CDR3 in amino acids: CASSPGGYSPLHF. CDR3 nucleotides: TGTGCCAGCAGTCCAGGGGGATATTCACCCCTCCACTTT. The chain carries TRBV28 and TRBJ1-6; 7 nucleotides agree with TRBD1. The CDR3 length is 13 residues. Germline CDR1 MDHEN, CDR2 SYDVKM. V was clipped by 5 bases and J by 8 bases; unmatched bases: 3.